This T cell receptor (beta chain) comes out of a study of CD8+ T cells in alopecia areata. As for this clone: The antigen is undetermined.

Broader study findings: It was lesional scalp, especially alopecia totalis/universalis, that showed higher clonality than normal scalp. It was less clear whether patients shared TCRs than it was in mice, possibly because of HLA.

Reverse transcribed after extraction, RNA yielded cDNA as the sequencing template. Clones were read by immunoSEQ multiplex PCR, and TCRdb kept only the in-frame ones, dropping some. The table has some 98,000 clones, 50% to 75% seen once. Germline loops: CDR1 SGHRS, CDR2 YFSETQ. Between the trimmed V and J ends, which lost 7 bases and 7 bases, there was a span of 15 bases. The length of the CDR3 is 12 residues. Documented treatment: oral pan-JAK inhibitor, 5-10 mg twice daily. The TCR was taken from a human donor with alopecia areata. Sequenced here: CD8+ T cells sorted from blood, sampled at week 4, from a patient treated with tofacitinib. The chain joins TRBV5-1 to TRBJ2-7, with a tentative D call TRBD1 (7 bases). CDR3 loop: CASALTGREQYF. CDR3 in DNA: TGCGCCAGCGCCCTGACAGGGAGGGAGCAGTACTTC.